The rows below give T cell receptor beta chains drawn from one sample of a study of blood T cell repertoires in COVID-19. The table came from immunoSEQ multiplex PCR; TCRdb's copy has only in-frame clones and leaves some out. The data hold roughly 250,000 clones, with approximately 84% observed a single time. Sequenced input: peripheral blood. These receptors were obtained from a human donor in a cohort sampled during active COVID-19. The CDR3 runs from the conserved cysteine through the conserved F or W. Fields, in order: V gene, J gene, CDR3 protein.

v_gene: TRBV7-9; j_gene: TRBJ2-1; CDR3aa: CASRWTSPRSFF
v_gene: TRBV28; j_gene: TRBJ2-7; CDR3aa: CASSLVSTSYSYEQYF
v_gene: TRBV18; j_gene: TRBJ1-6; CDR3aa: CASADQGSASPLHF
v_gene: TRBV6-5; j_gene: TRBJ2-2; CDR3aa: CASSYSTQLNTGELFF
v_gene: TRBV27; j_gene: TRBJ1-1; CDR3aa: CATITWGGGGTEAFF
v_gene: TRBV15; j_gene: TRBJ2-5; CDR3aa: CATSRELGQFEETQYF
v_gene: TRBV11-2; j_gene: TRBJ1-1; CDR3aa: CASSLTSAGNTEAFF
v_gene: TRBV5-1; j_gene: TRBJ2-1; CDR3aa: CASSRTGTSNEQFF
v_gene: TRBV5-4; j_gene: TRBJ2-7; CDR3aa: CASSLASGSYEQYF
v_gene: TRBV11-3; j_gene: TRBJ2-2; CDR3aa: CASSLNAVSTNTGELFF
v_gene: TRBV12-5; j_gene: TRBJ2-7; CDR3aa: CASGPGTGVYF
v_gene: TRBV11-2; j_gene: TRBJ2-1; CDR3aa: CASSSDRVRYNEQFF
v_gene: TRBV5-8; j_gene: TRBJ1-2; CDR3aa: CASTSGYYGYTF
v_gene: TRBV4-2; j_gene: TRBJ2-3; CDR3aa: CASSQEVRRGAARAQYF
v_gene: TRBV28; j_gene: TRBJ2-1; CDR3aa: CASSLWTSGAREQFF
v_gene: TRBV24-1; j_gene: TRBJ1-1; CDR3aa: CATRDTGVDTEAFF
v_gene: TRBV5-5; j_gene: TRBJ2-7; CDR3aa: CASSLRGGTTYEQYF